Below are 5 T cell receptor beta chains sequenced from a single sample in a study of Graves' ophthalmopathy and Graves' hyperthyroidism. Scientists amplified the TCR beta CDR3 regions from RNA transcripts. HTBI primers were used in a first-round RT-PCR, which preceded a second-round multiplex PCR. TCRdb reanalysed the multiplex PCR reads using MiXCR and keeps one entry per CDR3 protein. The top ten clones hold 7.1% of a sample with fewer than 650,000 distinct CDR3 sequences, approximately 21% of them seen once. The specimen was peripheral blood. Receptor source: a woman aged 18-29 years with stable Graves' hyperthyroidism. Some clones in this sample may be carry-over from other donors' samples.

This clonotype was detected a few times. The chain carries TRBV20-1 and TRBJ2-3; maybe TRBD2 (7 bases). V dropped 3 bases and J dropped 5 bases, with 15 bases sitting between them. Germline CDR1 is DFQATT and CDR2 is SNEGSKA (reference sequence). The CDR3 covers 14 residues. DNA for the CDR3: TGCAGTGCTAGTCGCGGGGGCCAGGGAGATACGCAGTATTTT. It encodes CSASRGGQGDTQYF.

V usage is TRBV3-1 and J usage is TRBJ1-1; D not certain. From germline, CDR1 is LGHDT and CDR2 YNNKEL (reference sequence). V lost 6 bases and J 0 bases, leaving 11 bases between the germline ends. There are 14 residues in the CDR3. The CDR3 nucleotides read TGTGCCAGCAGTCCAGCGACGGTGAACACTGAAGCTTTCTTT. As protein: CASSPATVNTEAFF.

This clonotype appeared a few times. One end of the junction does not line up with germline, which may come from a read error. The V and J genes are TRBV11-2 and TRBJ2-4; TRBD1 aligns across 7 bases. Germline values: CDR1 SGHAT, CDR2 FQNNGV. The CDR3 is made up of 15 amino acids. The CDR3 DNA reads as TGTGCCAGCAGCGGAAGTGAGACAGGGAAAAACATTAAGTACTTC. This codes for CASSGSETGKNIKYF. Drawing the rest from reference TRBV11-2 and TRBJ2-4, the complete variable domain is EAGVAQSPRYKIIEKRQSVAFWCNPISGHATLYWYQQILGQGPKLLIQFQNNGVVDDSQLPKDRFSAERLKGVDSTLKIQPAKLEDSAVYLCASSGSETGKNIKYFGAGTRLSVL.

The chain uses TRBV4-1 and TRBJ1-1; TRBD1 matches at 7 bases. Germline trimming cut 0 bases from V and 5 bases from J; bases unmatched to any gene: 6. Germline values: CDR1 MGHRA, CDR2 YSYEKL. The CDR3 spans 15 residues. The CDR3 nucleotides are TGCGCCAGCAGCCAAGATCACAGGGGAGGGACTGAAGCTTTCTTT. Its protein product is CASSQDHRGGTEAFF.

This chain links TRBV3-1 with TRBJ2-7, with D hard to call. The germline CDR1 and CDR2 sequences are LGHDT and YNNKEL (reference sequence). Trimming took 2 bases from V and 0 from J, leaving 5 bases between them. There are 13 residues in the CDR3. The DNA of the CDR3 is TGTGCCAGCAGCCAATTTCGCTCCTACGAGCAGTACTTC. Its protein product is CASSQFRSYEQYF.